This T cell receptor (beta chain) was documented in a study of T cell repertoires in cytomegalovirus infection. The overall study: CMV epitopes, recently identified HLA-C-restricted and well-studied HLA-B-restricted, were used. Public TCR beta signatures provided an indication of both CMV infection and a matching HLA type. Study-level findings and limits: Clonotypes of TCR beta that were HLA-C-restricted and CMV-specific dominated the ex vivo response. Of the TCR beta families, the public ones yielded a cumulative frequency that identified carriers of CMV plus the relevant HLA.

Via MiXCR, TCRdb re-called the reads, giving one row per CDR3 protein. The data contain some 940,000 distinct CDR3 sequences, about 33% of them seen just once; the ten biggest clones take up about an eighth. This clonotype was seen at least ten times. Its specificity is not known. This clonotype was obtained from a human donor in good health (CMV status not recorded). Some clones in this sample may be carry-over from other donors' samples. The sequenced sample was cultured CD8+ T cells from PBMCs, obtained from culture after CMV antigen stimulation.

The CDR3 region is CASSFRDRDVWDYQETQYF. The DNA of the CDR3 is TGTGCCAGCAGTTTCCGGGACAGGGACGTGTGGGATTACCAAGAGACCCAGTACTTC. The chain carries TRBV4-2 and TRBJ2-5, with TRBD1 identical over 9 bases. Trimming at V came to 6 bases and at J to 0 bases, leaving 17 bases not matched to a gene. The CDR3 covers 19 residues. The germline gives CDR1 LGHNA, CDR2 YNFKEQ.